Below are 24 T cell receptor beta chains sequenced from a single sample in a study of regulatory T cells in long-lasting Graves disease. Documented time point: newly diagnosed GD, antithyroid drugs for less than 3 months. PBMC-derived RNA was used for the TCR library. Construction of the TCR beta libraries employed iRepertoire HTBI primers in conjunction with Arm-PCR of CDR3 regions. TCRdb re-called the multiplex PCR reads through MiXCR, storing one row per CDR3 protein. There are 350,000 to 400,000 distinct CDR3 sequences in the sample; around 15% occur only once, and 22% lies in the top ten. Sequenced material: peripheral blood mononuclear cells (PBMCs), taken at new diagnosis, from a patient treated with antithyroid drugs. The origin of the receptors is a female donor with Graves disease.

V usage is TRBV11-2 and J usage is TRBJ2-1; 11 bases match TRBD1. Losses at the gene ends were 1 base for V and 2 bases for J; bases not matched to a gene: 4. Germline-derived CDR1 and CDR2 are SGHAT and FQNNGV. The CDR3 totals 17 residues. CDR3 sequence: CASSLVGGQGAYNEQFF. The CDR3 DNA sequence: TGTGCCAGCAGCTTAGTAGGGGGACAGGGGGCCTACAATGAGCAGTTCTTC. Full variable domain (remainder filled in from reference TRBV11-2 and TRBJ2-1): EAGVAQSPRYKIIEKRQSVAFWCNPISGHATLYWYQQILGQGPKLLIQFQNNGVVDDSQLPKDRFSAERLKGVDSTLKIQPAKLEDSAVYLCASSLVGGQGAYNEQFFGPGTRLTVL.

The chain uses TRBV7-2 and TRBJ2-7; D remains ambiguous. This CDR3 has 13 amino acids. Germline CDR1 SGHTA, CDR2 FQGNSA. Trimming removed 2 bases at V and 3 bases at J, with 8 bases between. CDR3 sequence: CASSLNHNYEQYF. For the CDR3, the DNA is TGTGCCAGCAGCTTAAATCACAACTACGAGCAGTACTTC.

This clonotype was observed many times. This chain connects TRBV7-6 to TRBJ2-1; 12 bases are a match to TRBD2. V shed 1 base, J shed 6 bases, and the junction held 10 bases outside the gene matches. This CDR3 comprises 18 residues. Germline CDR1 reads SGHVS; CDR2 reads FNYEAQ. CDR3 DNA: TGTGCCAGCAGCTTAGAACTAGCGGGGGGCTTGACAAGCAATGAGCAGTTCTTC. Encoded protein: CASSLELAGGLTSNEQFF.

The chain links TRBV2 to TRBJ2-7; the D gene is possibly TRBD2 (5 bases). Deletions cut 6 bases from V and 1 base from J, with 19 bases between. The CDR3 has 16 amino acids. Looked up from germline, CDR1 is SNHLY and CDR2 is FYNNEI. Written as DNA, the CDR3 is TGTGCCAGCAGCGTAGCGAGTTCGACATCATCCTACGAGCAGTACTTC. Translating it yields CASSVASSTSSYEQYF.

This clonotype was observed many times. The genes are TRBV3-1 and TRBJ1-5; D gene uncertain. CDR1 and CDR2 from the germline V gene are LGHDT and YNNKEL (reference sequence). Trimming took 6 bases from V and 6 from J, leaving 12 bases between them. The CDR3 loop spans 13 amino acids. CDR3 in DNA: TGTGCCAGCAGTCGAGCGGCTGGTCAGCCCCAGCATTTT. This sequence encodes CASSRAAGQPQHF.

On this clonotype: One base separates it from a far larger clone, so it is likely a read error. The chain employs TRBV25-1 and TRBJ2-7; 7 bases agree with TRBD1. Germline V gene lookup returns CDR1 MGHDK and CDR2 SYGVNS. J was trimmed by 7 bases and V by 5 bases; bases with no gene match: 5. CDR3 length: 12 amino acids. CDR3 bases: TGTGCCAGCAGTATTGGACAGGCTGAGCAGTACTTC. Its protein product is CASSIGQAEQYF.

Turning to this clonotype: The junction departs from the called germline gene at one end, perhaps through a read error. The chain combines TRBV18 with TRBJ1-1, with D perhaps matching TRBD1 (5 bases). In germline, CDR1 is KGHSH, CDR2 LQKENI. The CDR3 contains 13 residues. The CDR3 reads CASPPLRDSEAFF. The CDR3 region has the DNA TGTGCCAGCCCACCATTGAGGGACTCTGAAGCTTTCTTT. Combining the CDR3 with reference TRBV18 and TRBJ1-1 gives the whole variable domain NAGVMQNPRHLVRRRGQEARLRCSPMKGHSHVYWYRQLPEEGLKFMVYLQKENIIDESGMPKERFSAEFPKEGPSILRIQQVVRGDSAAYFCASPPLRDSEAFFGQGTRLTVV.

Ten or more counts support this clonotype. This sequence joins TRBV9 and TRBJ2-5; no definite D call. Per the germline V gene, CDR1 is SGDLS and CDR2 is YYNGEE. This CDR3 is 13 amino acids long. Between the trimmed V and J ends, which lost 0 bases and 2 bases, there was a span of 5 bases. CDR3 in DNA: TGTGCCAGCAGCGTAGATGTACAAGAGACCCAGTACTTC. Translation gives CASSVDVQETQYF.

There are many counts of this clonotype. One end of the junction fails to match germline, which may point to a read error. This chain uses TRBV27 with TRBJ1-2, with D maybe TRBD1 (6 bases). CDR1 is MNHEY, CDR2 SMNVEV, per germline (reference sequence). This CDR3 has 17 amino acids. The CDR3 region has the DNA TGTGCCAGCAGTTTAACCACAAACCCTCACAGGGTCAAGGAGCTGGCCTTC. This codes for CASSLTTNPHRVKELAF.

About this clonotype: A much larger clone differs from this one at a single base, so this may be a read error. The conserved phenylalanine or tryptophan normally closing the CDR3 is absent here, so this likely arose from a read error. V and J are TRBV4-3 and TRBJ2-3; TRBD1 agrees at 9 bases. CDR1 and CDR2 (germline): LGHNA, YSLEER. This CDR3 spans 15 amino acids. J was trimmed by 3 bases and V by 5 bases; bases with no gene match: 6. Here the CDR3 DNA reads TGCGCCAGCAGCTCCCGGGACAGGGTTACAGATACGCAGTATCTT. Translating gives CASSSRDRVTDTQYL.

This clonotype was seen many times. This sequence joins TRBV16 and TRBJ1-5; D uncertain. The germline V and J ends were trimmed by 4 bases and 0 bases, with 7 bases remaining between them. The CDR3 totals 14 residues. Germline V gene data show CDR1 as KGHSY and CDR2 as FQNENV. The CDR3, as DNA: TGTGCCAGCAGCCCCGGGGTTAGCAATCAGCCCCAGCATTTT. Its protein product is CASSPGVSNQPQHF. The entire variable domain, with the rest obtained from reference TRBV16 and TRBJ1-5, is as follows: GEEVAQTPKHLVRGEGQKAKLYCAPIKGHSYVFWYQQVLKNEFKFLISFQNENVFDETGMPKERFSAKCLPNSPCSLEIQATKLEDSAVYFCASSPGVSNQPQHFGDGTRLSIL.

This clonotype showed up many times. The chain combines TRBV7-9 with TRBJ2-7; TRBD1 matches 8 bases. After removal of 4 bases from V and 2 bases from J, the junction contained 7 bases not matched to a gene. In germline, CDR1 is SEHNR, CDR2 FQNEAQ (reference sequence). This CDR3 contains 15 residues. The CDR3 reads CASSSDRAAAYEQYF. The CDR3 bases are TGTGCCAGCAGCTCGGACAGGGCCGCAGCCTACGAGCAGTACTTC.

This clonotype showed up many times. The genes are TRBV20-1 and TRBJ1-6, with 8 bases lining up with TRBD1. This CDR3 is 13 amino acids long. Germline-derived CDR1 and CDR2 are DFQATT and SNEGSKA (reference sequence). J lost 7 bases, V lost 5 bases, and 4 bases had no gene match. As DNA, the CDR3 is TGCAGTGCTCTGGACAGGGTCAATTCACCCCTCCACTTT. Amino acid sequence: CSALDRVNSPLHF.

This clonotype was seen a few times. The chain employs TRBV4-3 and TRBJ1-1; D gene uncertain. Trimming took off 1 base at V and 0 bases at J, with 12 bases between the two ends. This CDR3 has 16 residues. From germline, CDR1 is LGHNA and CDR2 YSLEER. CDR3 loop: CASSQVESVVNTEAFF. The CDR3 coding sequence is TGCGCCAGCAGCCAAGTAGAGTCTGTCGTGAACACTGAAGCTTTCTTT.

This clonotype showed up many times. CDR3 in DNA: TGTGCCAGCAGCTTAAGTTTTAGGCGTACGGGGATAGATACGCAGTATTTT. This translates into CASSLSFRRTGIDTQYF. The chain uses TRBV13 and TRBJ2-3; TRBD2 is a possible D gene (5 bases). Trimming took 2 bases from V and 5 from J, leaving 20 bases between them. The CDR3 spans 17 residues. Germline V gene lookup returns CDR1 PRHDT and CDR2 FYEKMQ (reference sequence).

There are many counts of this clonotype. The V gene is TRBV7-2, the J gene TRBJ1-1; the D gene is possibly TRBD1 (5 bases). Germline lookup yields CDR1 SGHTA and CDR2 FQGNSA. V lost 6 bases, J lost 4 bases, and 15 bases lay in between. CDR3 length: 14 residues. The CDR3 region is CASRWGKGGTEAFF. The CDR3 DNA follows: TGTGCCAGCAGGTGGGGCAAGGGAGGCACTGAAGCTTTCTTT.

The genes are TRBV20-1 and TRBJ2-4; D may be TRBD1 or TRBD2 (6 bases each). CDR3 length: 12 residues. Germline CDR1 and CDR2: DFQATT and SNEGSKA (reference sequence). Trimming left V 5 bases short and J 8 bases short, with 13 bases between. CDR3 loop: CSAGGGLDIQYF. The CDR3 bases are TGCAGTGCTGGAGGGGGGCTCGACATTCAGTACTTC.

The table lists this clonotype with many counts. V and J are TRBV6-1 and TRBJ2-7, with D perhaps TRBD2 (6 bases). Trimming took 6 bases from V and 2 from J, leaving 17 bases between them. The CDR3 is 15 amino acids. Germline V CDR1 and CDR2: MNHNS, SASEGT. CDR3 DNA: TGTGCCAGCAGAGGTAGCGGAGACTACCCCTACGAGCAGTACTTC. Translated: CASRGSGDYPYEQYF.

This chain connects TRBV7-2 to TRBJ2-7, with D unclear. Trimming cost V 1 base and J 0 bases, with 7 bases left between them. The CDR3 is 14 amino acids. Germline V gene lookup returns CDR1 SGHTA and CDR2 FQGNSA. CDR3 DNA sequence: TGTGCCAGCAGCTTAGACCCCAACTCCTACGAGCAGTACTTC. It translates to CASSLDPNSYEQYF. Filled out from reference TRBV7-2 and TRBJ2-7, the complete variable domain reads GAGVSQSPSNKVTEKGKDVELRCDPISGHTALYWYRQSLGQGLEFLIYFQGNSAPDKSGLPSDRFSAERTGGSVSTLTIQRTQQEDSAVYLCASSLDPNSYEQYFGPGTRLTVT.

The chain joins TRBV27 to TRBJ1-6; D possibly corresponds to TRBD1 (5 bases). The germline CDR1 and CDR2 sequences are MNHEY and SMNVEV (reference sequence). This CDR3 has 13 amino acids. Trimming left V 5 bases short and J 10 bases short, with 12 bases between. CDR3 loop: CASSPGEGSPLHF. In DNA, the CDR3 is TGTGCCAGCAGTCCTGGTGAGGGGTCACCCCTCCACTTT.

The sample holds many counts of this clonotype. The V and J genes are TRBV11-1 and TRBJ2-1; 12 nucleotides match TRBD2. The V segment lost 5 bases and the J segment 10 bases; nucleotides outside the gene matches: 12. The CDR3 consists of 16 residues. Germline CDR1 is SGHAT and CDR2 is FQDESV (reference sequence). The CDR3, as DNA: TGTGCCAGCAGCGGGGGGACTAGCGGGCATCAGGACGAGCAGTTCTTC. Translated, it gives CASSGGTSGHQDEQFF.

This clonotype was seen at least ten times. This sequence joins TRBV12-5 and TRBJ2-3; 8 bases align to TRBD2. The length of the CDR3 is 15 residues. Germline V CDR1 and CDR2: LGHNT, FRNRAP. The J segment lost 0 bases and the V segment lost 5 bases, leaving 4 bases of the junction unmatched. The CDR3 sequence is CASGTGTRSTDTQYF. Here the CDR3 DNA reads TGTGCTAGTGGTACCGGGACTAGGAGCACAGATACGCAGTATTTT.

This clonotype was seen at least ten times. Germline is not matched at one junction end, which may reflect a read error. The rearrangement uses TRBV29-1 and TRBJ1-2; D may be TRBD1 (5 bases). The CDR3 runs to 17 residues. Looked up from germline, CDR1 is SQVTM and CDR2 is ANQGSEA. Written as DNA, the CDR3 is TGCGGCGTTGAATGGGAAGGGGCGAGATGGGGGAACTATGGCTACACCTTC. Translation gives CGVEWEGARWGNYGYTF.

There are many counts of this clonotype. The rearrangement uses TRBV7-8 and TRBJ2-7; possible D gene TRBD2, 5 bases. Trimming shortened V by 3 bases and J by 2 bases, and 11 bases separated the two germline ends. The CDR3 totals 14 residues. Germline V gene sequence: CDR1 SGHVS, CDR2 FQNEAQ. DNA of the CDR3: TGTGCCAGCAGCTTGAGACTACAACCCTACGAGCAGTACTTC. Translating gives CASSLRLQPYEQYF. Based on the CDR3 plus reference TRBV7-8 and TRBJ2-7, the full variable domain is GAGVSQSPRYKVAKRGQDVALRCDPISGHVSLFWYQQALGQGPEFLTYFQNEAQLDKSGLPSDRFFAERPEGSVSTLKIQRTQQEDSAVYLCASSLRLQPYEQYFGPGTRLTVT.